The text below deals with one T cell receptor (beta chain). The sample originates from a study of blood T cell repertoires in COVID-19. On the study more broadly: Specimens from acute and convalescent COVID-19 originated in the United States, Italy and Spain. PBMCs, B-cell-depleted T cells, or T cells were the source of the cDNA or gDNA that made up the material.

Source study methods: Reference gene primer amplification gave nucleated cell count estimates. Here immunoSEQ multiplex PCR was the method, and the copy in TCRdb shows in-frame clones only, minus some. V and J calls and clone size are as listed in that table; D and trimming were resolved from the DNA. The sample holds about 480,000 clones, around nine tenths seen once. Germline CDR1 is MNHEY and CDR2 is SVGAGI. V lost 6 bases and J 0 bases, leaving 13 bases between the germline ends. The CDR3 extends over 15 amino acids. The origin of this receptor is a woman in her 30s with acute or convalescent COVID-19. Sequenced input: peripheral blood. The V and J genes are TRBV6-5 and TRBJ2-3, with D maybe TRBD1 (5 bases). The chain's CDR3 is CASRERGASTDTQYF. The CDR3 DNA reads TGTGCCAGCAGAGAGCGTGGGGCGAGCACAGATACGCAGTATTTT.